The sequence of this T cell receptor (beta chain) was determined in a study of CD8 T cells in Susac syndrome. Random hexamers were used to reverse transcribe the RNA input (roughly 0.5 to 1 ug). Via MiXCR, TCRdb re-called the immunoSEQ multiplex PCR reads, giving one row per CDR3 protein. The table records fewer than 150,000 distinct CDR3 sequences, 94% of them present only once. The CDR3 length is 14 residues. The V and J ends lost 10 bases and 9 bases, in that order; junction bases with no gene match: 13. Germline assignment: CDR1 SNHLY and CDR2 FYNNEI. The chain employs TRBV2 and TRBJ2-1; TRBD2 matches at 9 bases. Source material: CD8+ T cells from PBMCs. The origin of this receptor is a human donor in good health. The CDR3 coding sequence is TGTGCCACCATGGGGCTAGCGGGAAGCATTGAGCAGTTCTTC. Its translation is CATMGLAGSIEQFF.